The rows below give T cell receptor beta chains drawn from one sample of a study of shared clonotypes between healthy human individuals. Libraries were prepared by immunoSEQ multiplex PCR; TCRdb keeps only in-frame clonotypes and omits some of them. The sample has roughly 680,000 clones, around 70% seen once. Material for sequencing was memory CD4+ T cells sorted from blood. The source of these receptors is a woman aged 30 to 39 in good health. CDR3s include the opening cysteine and the closing phenylalanine or tryptophan. The order of the fields is CDR3 protein, CDR3 DNA, V gene, J gene, clone size, D gene. A D gene is named only where the DNA matches it firmly. Clone size, where shown, is once, few, many, or a class for clones that have expanded.

CSVVVSGSLYEQYF	TGCAGCGTTGTAGTTAGCGGGAGTTTGTACGAGCAGTACTTC	TRBV29-1	TRBJ2-7	NA	TRBD2
CAISDATSGAYEQYF	TGTGCCATCAGTGACGCGACTAGCGGGGCCTACGAGCAGTACTTC	TRBV10-3	TRBJ2-7	NA	TRBD2
CATKGAARDTEAFF	TGCGCCACCAAGGGGGCTGCACGGGACACTGAAGCTTTCTTT	TRBV4-1	TRBJ1-1	NA	TRBD1
CARSSGVCEEKLFF	TGTGCCAGAAGCTCAGGGGTTTGTGAAGAAAAACTGTTTTTT	TRBV5-3	TRBJ1-4	NA	NA
CASSLAGERSNEQFF	TGCGCCAGCAGCCTTGCAGGAGAGCGGAGCAATGAGCAGTTCTTC	TRBV4-1	TRBJ2-1	NA	NA
CASSLGGQSTEAFF	TGCGCCAGCAGCTTGGGGGGGCAGAGCACTGAAGCTTTCTTT	TRBV5-1	TRBJ1-1	NA	NA
CASSIAGGPPGTDTQYF	TGTGCCAGCAGCATAGCGGGAGGGCCCCCCGGGACAGATACGCAGTATTTT	TRBV7-3	TRBJ2-3	NA	TRBD2
CASSPDRDSVQYF	TGTGCCAGCAGCCCCGACCGGGACAGCGTCCAGTACTTC	TRBV13	TRBJ2-5	once	TRBD1
CASSSWAWTSGQSSYNEQFF	TGTGCCAGCAGCTCTTGGGCATGGACTAGCGGACAGAGCTCCTACAATGAGCAGTTCTTC	TRBV5-4	TRBJ2-1	many	TRBD2
CASSAGQGASLFGQYF	TGTGCCAGCAGCGCTGGACAGGGGGCGTCCCTGTTCGGGCAGTACTTC	TRBV9	TRBJ2-7	NA	TRBD1
CASRWGGGSNSPLHF	TGTGCCAGCAGGTGGGGGGGTGGTAGTAATTCACCCCTCCACTTT	TRBV28	TRBJ1-6	NA	NA
CASSASGVTLSGNTIYF	TGTGCCAGCTCGGCCTCAGGGGTGACCCTCTCTGGAAACACCATATATTTT	TRBV18	TRBJ1-3	NA	NA
CAISEMSGPQSSYNEQFF	TGTGCCATCAGTGAAATGAGCGGCCCACAGAGCTCCTACAATGAGCAGTTCTTC	TRBV10-3	TRBJ2-1	NA	NA
CASSLSAGRSGNTIYF	TGTGCCAGCAGTTTATCTGCGGGCCGCTCCGGAAACACCATATATTTT	TRBV28	TRBJ1-3	NA	NA
CASSLDRYSGNTIYF	TGTGCCAGCAGTTTAGACCGATACTCTGGAAACACCATATATTTT	TRBV27	TRBJ1-3	NA	NA
CASSEAPASGANVLTF	TGTGCCAGCAGTGAAGCCCCCGCCTCTGGGGCCAACGTCCTGACTTTC	TRBV6-1	TRBJ2-6	NA	NA
CASSYRGLAGALVQYF	TGTGCCAGCAGCTACAGGGGACTAGCGGGAGCGTTGGTTCAGTACTTC	TRBV5-4	TRBJ2-7	NA	TRBD2
CASSLWGLAGEGQETQYF	TGTGCCAGCAGCTTGTGGGGTCTAGCGGGAGAGGGCCAAGAGACCCAGTACTTC	TRBV5-6	TRBJ2-5	NA	TRBD2
CASTKRGWTYEQYF	TGTGCCAGCACCAAGCGGGGATGGACCTACGAGCAGTACTTC	TRBV6-1	TRBJ2-7	NA	TRBD2
CASSPGTSGSGEQFF	TGTGCCAGCAGCCCCGGGACTAGCGGGAGTGGGGAGCAGTTCTTC	TRBV6-6	TRBJ2-1	few	TRBD2
CASSGVAATNEKLFF	TGTGCCAGCAGTGGGGTGGCAGCAACTAATGAAAAACTGTTTTTT	TRBV27	TRBJ1-4	NA	NA
CASSQAPGTSGAGITDTQYF	TGCGCCAGCAGCCAGGCACCCGGGACTAGCGGGGCAGGGATCACAGATACGCAGTATTTT	TRBV4-1	TRBJ2-3	once	TRBD2
CASSLNTEAFF	TGTGCCAGCAGCTTGAACACTGAAGCTTTCTTT	TRBV5-4	TRBJ1-1	few	NA
CASSGWASGGGYEQYF	TGTGCCAGCAGCGGATGGGCGTCAGGGGGAGGCTACGAGCAGTACTTC	TRBV11-2	TRBJ2-7	NA	NA
CASSSLAGAYNEQFF	TGTGCCAGCAGCTCATTAGCGGGAGCCTACAATGAGCAGTTCTTC	TRBV7-3	TRBJ2-1	NA	TRBD2
CASSQGTKLGGYTF	TGTGCCAGCAGCCAGGGGACGAAACTGGGAGGCTACACCTTC	TRBV11-1	TRBJ1-2	few	NA
CASSPPQQDTQYF	TGTGCCAGCTCACCTCCTCAACAAGATACGCAGTATTTT	TRBV18	TRBJ2-3	many	NA
CSVERGHSYNEQFF	TGCAGCGTTGAGCGGGGCCACTCCTACAATGAGCAGTTCTTC	TRBV29-1	TRBJ2-1	NA	NA
CASSLDPRQGGAGNTIYF	TGTGCCAGCAGCTTAGATCCCCGACAGGGCGGAGCTGGAAACACCATATATTTT	TRBV7-3	TRBJ1-3	NA	TRBD1
CASSFTGDWDTQYF	TGTGCCAGCAGTTTTACAGGGGATTGGGATACGCAGTATTTT	TRBV6-5	TRBJ2-3	NA	TRBD1
CASSRLALTYNEQFF	TGTGCCAGCAGCAGACTAGCCCTAACTTACAATGAGCAGTTCTTC	TRBV7-2	TRBJ2-1	once	TRBD2
CASSRNYEQYF	TGTGCCAGCAGTAGGAACTACGAGCAGTACTTC	TRBV6-5	TRBJ2-7	once	NA
CASSEVNTEAFF	TGTGCCAGCAGTGAAGTGAACACTGAAGCTTTCTTT	TRBV2	TRBJ1-1	NA	NA
CASSQDRGAWTEAFF	TGCGCCAGCAGCCAAGATCGGGGCGCATGGACTGAAGCTTTCTTT	TRBV4-1	TRBJ1-1	NA	NA